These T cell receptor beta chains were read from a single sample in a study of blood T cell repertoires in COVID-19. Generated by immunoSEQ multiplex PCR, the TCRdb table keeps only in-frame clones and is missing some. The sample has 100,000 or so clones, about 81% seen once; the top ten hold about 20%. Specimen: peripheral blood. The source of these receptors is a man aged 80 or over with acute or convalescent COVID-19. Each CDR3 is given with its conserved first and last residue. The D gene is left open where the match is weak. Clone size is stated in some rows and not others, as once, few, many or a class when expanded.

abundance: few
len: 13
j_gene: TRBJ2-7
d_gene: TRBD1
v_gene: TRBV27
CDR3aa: CASRDRGTYEQYF
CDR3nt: TGTGCCAGCAGGGACAGGGGGACCTACGAGCAGTACTTC

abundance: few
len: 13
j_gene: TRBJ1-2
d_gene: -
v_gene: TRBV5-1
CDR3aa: CASSLAGYYGYTF
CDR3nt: TGCGCCAGCAGCTTGGCAGGCTACTATGGCTACACCTTC

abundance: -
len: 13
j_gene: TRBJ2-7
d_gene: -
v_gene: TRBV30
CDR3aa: CAWSVGLGREQYF
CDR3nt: TGTGCCTGGAGTGTAGGGCTGGGGCGGGAGCAGTACTTC

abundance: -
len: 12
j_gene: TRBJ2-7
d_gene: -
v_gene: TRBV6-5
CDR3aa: CASSYSAFEQYF
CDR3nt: TGTGCCAGCAGTTACTCGGCCTTTGAGCAGTACTTC

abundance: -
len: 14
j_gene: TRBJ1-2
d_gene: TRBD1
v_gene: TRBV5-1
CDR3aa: CASSSKTGGHGYTF
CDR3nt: TGCGCCAGCAGCTCCAAGACAGGGGGACATGGCTACACCTTC

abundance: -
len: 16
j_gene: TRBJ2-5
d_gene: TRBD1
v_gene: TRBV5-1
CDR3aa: CASSLTGTGGWETQYF
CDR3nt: TGCGCCAGCAGCCTCACCGGGACAGGGGGCTGGGAGACCCAGTACTTC

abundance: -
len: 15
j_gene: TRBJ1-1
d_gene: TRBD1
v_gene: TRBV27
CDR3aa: CASSTPTGWSTEAFF
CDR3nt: TGTGCCAGCAGTACTCCGACAGGGTGGAGCACTGAAGCTTTCTTT

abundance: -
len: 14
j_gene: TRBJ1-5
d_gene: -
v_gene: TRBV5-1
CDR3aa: CASSLAGDGQPQHF
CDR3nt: TGCGCCAGCAGCTTGGCCGGGGATGGGCAGCCCCAGCATTTT

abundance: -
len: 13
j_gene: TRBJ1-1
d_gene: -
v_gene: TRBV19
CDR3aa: CASTGKLNTEAFF
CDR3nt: TGTGCCAGTACCGGGAAGTTGAACACTGAAGCTTTCTTT

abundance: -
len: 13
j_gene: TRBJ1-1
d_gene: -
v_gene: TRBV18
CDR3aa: CASSTDRNTEAFF
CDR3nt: TGTGCCAGCTCGACCGACAGGAACACTGAAGCTTTCTTT

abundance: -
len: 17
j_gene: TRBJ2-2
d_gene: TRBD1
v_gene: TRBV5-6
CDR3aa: CASSPAGQGPNTGELFF
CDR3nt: TGTGCCAGCAGCCCAGCCGGACAGGGCCCGAACACCGGGGAGCTGTTTTTT

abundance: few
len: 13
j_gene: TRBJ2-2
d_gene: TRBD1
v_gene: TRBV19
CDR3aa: CASGDRGPGELFF
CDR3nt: TGTGCCAGTGGGGACAGGGGGCCCGGGGAGCTGTTTTTT

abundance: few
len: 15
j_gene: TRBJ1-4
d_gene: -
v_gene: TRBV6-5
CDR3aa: CASSYGGATNEKLFF
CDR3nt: TGTGCCAGCAGTTACGGCGGGGCAACTAATGAAAAACTGTTTTTT

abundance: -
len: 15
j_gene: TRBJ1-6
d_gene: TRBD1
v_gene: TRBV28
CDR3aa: CASGTGDPYNSPLHF
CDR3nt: TGTGCCAGCGGCACAGGGGATCCCTATAATTCACCCCTCCACTTT

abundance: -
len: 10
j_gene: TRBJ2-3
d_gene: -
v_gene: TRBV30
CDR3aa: CAWKREPQYF
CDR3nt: TGTGCCTGGAAACGAGAGCCGCAGTATTTT

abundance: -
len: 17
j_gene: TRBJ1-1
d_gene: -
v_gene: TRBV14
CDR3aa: CASSQGRLTGPNTEAFF
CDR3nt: TGTGCCAGCAGCCAAGGGCGGTTGACAGGACCAAACACTGAAGCTTTCTTT

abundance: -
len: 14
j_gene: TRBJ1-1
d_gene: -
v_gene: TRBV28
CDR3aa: CASSPQGGGSKAFF
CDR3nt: TGTGCCAGCAGCCCTCAAGGAGGTGGGTCGAAAGCTTTCTTT

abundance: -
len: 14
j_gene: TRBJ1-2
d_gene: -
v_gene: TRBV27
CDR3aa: CASSLKGVDYGYTF
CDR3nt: TGTGCCAGCAGTTTAAAGGGAGTCGACTATGGCTACACCTTC

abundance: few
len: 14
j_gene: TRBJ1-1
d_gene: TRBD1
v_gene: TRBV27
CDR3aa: CASSPQGASVKAFF
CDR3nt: TGTGCCAGCAGTCCCCAGGGGGCTTCCGTTAAAGCTTTCTTT

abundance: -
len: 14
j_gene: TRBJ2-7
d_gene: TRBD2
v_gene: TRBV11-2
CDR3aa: CASRGGLPSSEQYF
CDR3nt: TGTGCCAGCAGGGGGGGACTACCCTCTTCCGAGCAGTACTTC

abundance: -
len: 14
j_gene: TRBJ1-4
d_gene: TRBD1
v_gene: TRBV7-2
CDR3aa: CASSLRQGYKKLFF
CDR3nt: TGTGCCAGCAGCTTGAGACAGGGTTATAAAAAACTGTTTTTT

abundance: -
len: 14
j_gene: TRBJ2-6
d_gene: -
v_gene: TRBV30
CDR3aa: CAWSVASGANVLTF
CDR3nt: TGTGCCTGGAGTGTAGCCTCTGGGGCCAACGTCCTGACTTTC

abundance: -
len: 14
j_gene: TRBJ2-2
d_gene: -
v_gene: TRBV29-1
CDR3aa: CSVRGRANTGELFF
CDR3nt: TGCAGCGTGAGGGGGAGGGCTAACACCGGGGAGCTGTTTTTT

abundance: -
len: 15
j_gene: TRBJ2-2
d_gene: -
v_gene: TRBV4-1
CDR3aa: CASSQDRGGTGELFF
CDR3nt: TGCGCCAGCAGCCAAGACAGAGGCGGAACCGGGGAGCTGTTTTTT

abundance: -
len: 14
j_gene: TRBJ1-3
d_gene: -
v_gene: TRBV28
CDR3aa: CASRVGETGNTIYF
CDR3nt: TGTGCCAGCAGAGTAGGGGAAACTGGAAACACCATATATTTT

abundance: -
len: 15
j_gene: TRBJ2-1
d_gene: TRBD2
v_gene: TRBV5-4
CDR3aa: CASSPGLASHNEQFF
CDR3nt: TGTGCCAGCAGCCCTGGACTAGCCTCCCACAATGAGCAGTTCTTC

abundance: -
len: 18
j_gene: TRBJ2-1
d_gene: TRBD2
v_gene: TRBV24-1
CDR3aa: CATSDPRASGTLYNEQFF
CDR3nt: TGTGCCACCAGTGATCCCCGTGCTAGCGGGACTCTGTACAATGAGCAGTTCTTC

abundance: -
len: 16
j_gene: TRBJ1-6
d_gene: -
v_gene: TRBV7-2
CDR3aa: CASRTTSNLSNSPLHF
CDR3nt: TGTGCCAGCAGAACTACTTCGAACCTGAGTAATTCACCCCTCCACTTT

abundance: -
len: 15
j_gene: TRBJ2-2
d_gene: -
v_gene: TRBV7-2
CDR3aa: CASSLRAGATGELFF
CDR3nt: TGTGCCAGCAGCTTACGGGCGGGGGCGACCGGGGAGCTGTTTTTT

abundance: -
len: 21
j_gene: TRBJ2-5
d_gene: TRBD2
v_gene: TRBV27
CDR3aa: CASSLFPPGTSGTPFQETQYF
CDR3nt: TGTGCCAGCAGTTTATTTCCACCGGGGACTAGCGGTACACCCTTCCAAGAGACCCAGTACTTC

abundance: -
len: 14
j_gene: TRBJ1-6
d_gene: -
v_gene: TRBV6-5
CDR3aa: CASSYFQGVSPLHF
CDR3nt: TGTGCCAGCAGTTACTTCCAGGGCGTGTCACCCCTCCACTTT

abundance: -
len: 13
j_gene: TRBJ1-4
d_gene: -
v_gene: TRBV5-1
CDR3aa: CASSSSGFEKLFF
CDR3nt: TGCGCCAGCAGCTCGTCGGGTTTCGAAAAACTGTTTTTT

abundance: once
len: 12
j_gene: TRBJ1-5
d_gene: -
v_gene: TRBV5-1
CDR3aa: CASSVDGQPQHF
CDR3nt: TGCGCCAGCAGCGTGGACGGTCAGCCCCAGCATTTT

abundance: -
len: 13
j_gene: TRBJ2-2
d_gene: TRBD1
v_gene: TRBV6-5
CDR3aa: CASGDRAPGELFF
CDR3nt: TGTGCCAGTGGGGACAGGGCCCCCGGGGAGCTGTTTTTT

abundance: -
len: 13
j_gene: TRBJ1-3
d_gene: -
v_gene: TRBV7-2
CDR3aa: CASSPGGGNTIYF
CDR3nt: TGTGCCAGCAGCCCCGGGGGGGGAAACACCATATATTTT

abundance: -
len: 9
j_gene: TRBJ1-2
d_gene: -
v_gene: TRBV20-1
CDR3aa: CSARGGYTF
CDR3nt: TGCAGTGCCCGAGGGGGCTACACCTTC

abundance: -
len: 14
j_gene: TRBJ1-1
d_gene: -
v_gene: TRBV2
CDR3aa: CASSAEFMNTEAFF
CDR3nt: TGTGCCAGCAGTGCCGAGTTCATGAACACTGAAGCTTTCTTT

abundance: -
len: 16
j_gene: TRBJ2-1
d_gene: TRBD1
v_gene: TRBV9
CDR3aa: CASSARTGEGYNEQFF
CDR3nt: TGTGCCAGCAGCGCGCGGACAGGGGAGGGCTACAATGAGCAGTTCTTC

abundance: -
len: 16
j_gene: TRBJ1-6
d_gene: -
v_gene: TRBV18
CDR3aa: CASSPKQGSHNSPLHF
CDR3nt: TGTGCCAGCTCACCTAAACAGGGTTCCCATAATTCACCCCTCCACTTT

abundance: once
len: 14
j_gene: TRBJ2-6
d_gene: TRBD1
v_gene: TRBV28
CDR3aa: CASRQGPGANVLTF
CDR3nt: TGTGCCAGCAGACAGGGGCCTGGGGCCAACGTCCTGACTTTC

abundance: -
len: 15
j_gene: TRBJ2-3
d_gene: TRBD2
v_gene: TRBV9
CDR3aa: CASSGTSGREGTQYF
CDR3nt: TGTGCCAGCAGCGGGACTAGCGGGAGGGAAGGTACGCAGTATTTT

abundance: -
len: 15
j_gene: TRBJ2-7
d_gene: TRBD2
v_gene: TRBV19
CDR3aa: CASSIGAGGPYEQYF
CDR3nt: TGTGCCAGTAGTATAGGAGCGGGGGGTCCCTACGAGCAGTACTTC